This is a list of T cell receptor beta chains from one sample in a study of OX40 agonist ivuxolimab in advanced cancers. Assay: immunoSEQ multiplex PCR; the TCRdb copy retains only in-frame clones and omits some. In the table there are 55,000 to 65,000 clones, 75% to 95% of which are singletons. The sequences come from CD4+ or CD8+ T cells sorted from blood, collected in a trial of the OX40 agonist ivuxolimab. The receptors originated from an adult with an advanced solid tumor such as melanoma, head and neck, liver or kidney cancer. Both conserved end residues are part of each CDR3.

CDR3aa	v_gene	j_gene
CASSLVQGATNEKLFF	TRBV5-1	TRBJ1-4
CASRGQGSPNSNQPQHF	TRBV27	TRBJ1-5
CASSLAGNSYEQYF	TRBV7-2	TRBJ2-7
CASSFSQGGYEQYF	TRBV5-1	.
CATSRRTGTTQPQHF	TRBV15	TRBJ1-5
CASSFTQSNSGNTIYF	TRBV6-5	TRBJ1-3
CASISEVRRSQTQYF	TRBV2	TRBJ2-5
CASSLASGAWVNQPQHF	TRBV7-8	TRBJ1-5
CASKGSGTSYNEQFF	TRBV19	TRBJ2-1
CASSQSRTSGLTGELFF	TRBV23-1	TRBJ2-2
CASSLTGRELNYGYTF	TRBV7-2	TRBJ1-2
CASNSGGTEAFF	TRBV19	TRBJ1-1
CASSPRGTTSAEQYF	TRBV18	TRBJ2-7
CASSPGTGSYEQYF	TRBV19	TRBJ2-7
CASSLPSGGPKNIQYF	TRBV5-4	TRBJ2-4
CASSLGPGQNNEQFF	TRBV7-7	TRBJ2-1
CASSAWTSGAYEQYF	TRBV7-6	TRBJ2-7
CASSLRPGQSGTTIYF	TRBV19	TRBJ1-3
CASSLGLAGGGNEQFF	TRBV7-2	TRBJ2-1
CASSESSGMNTEAFF	TRBV10-2	TRBJ1-1
CASSLGGQGIYGYTF	TRBV5-6	TRBJ1-2
CAISEPGTGSTDTQYF	TRBV10-3	TRBJ2-3